This T cell receptor (beta chain) was sequenced for a study of T cells in Graves' hyperthyroidism and ophthalmopathy. Amplification of TCR beta CDR3 regions used RNA as the template. A set of HTBI primers served as the primers for a first-round RT-PCR of the TCR CDR3. TCRdb passed the multiplex PCR reads through MiXCR, listing each CDR3 protein once. The data hold around 270,000 distinct CDR3 sequences, with roughly 19% observed a single time. Findings and caveats of the study: The model forecast ophthalmopathy, anticipating it by a median about 7 months before onset. A model of 13 V-J pairs discriminated ophthalmopathy from stable hyperthyroidism.

This clonotype was seen only once. Its specificity is not known. The V gene lost 5 bases and the J gene lost 9 bases, with 14 bases spanning the gap. CDR1 and CDR2 (germline): SGHTA, FQGTGA. This CDR3 contains 13 residues. The chain carries TRBV7-3 and TRBJ2-1, with D possibly matching TRBD1 (6 bases). Sequenced input: blood. The source is a man in his forties or fifties with Graves' ophthalmopathy. CDR3 coding DNA: TGTGCCAGCAGCGCCTCGCCACAGGGTGAGCAGTTCTTC. Translated, it gives CASSASPQGEQFF.